This TCR beta chain was profiled in a study of blood T cell repertoires in COVID-19. Study at large: The samples span acute and convalescent COVID-19 from the United States, Italy and Spain. Sources were T cells, B-cell-depleted T cells, or PBMCs; the material itself was cDNA or gDNA.

Using immunoSEQ multiplex PCR, the repertoire was profiled, and TCRdb retains in-frame clones only, with some absent. The sample records about 240,000 clones, around 86% being singletons. The CDR3 is 16 amino acids. The germline V gene encodes CDR1 SGDLS and CDR2 YYNGEE. Trimming removed 5 bases from V and 0 bases from J; junction bases left unmatched: 5. What was sequenced was peripheral blood. The TCR originated in a woman aged 55 to 70 with active or convalescent COVID-19. This chain joins TRBV9 and TRBJ2-3; 11 positions match TRBD2. DNA of the CDR3: TGTGCCAGCAGTCCGGGACTAGCGGTTAGCACAGATACGCAGTATTTT. It encodes CASSPGLAVSTDTQYF.